These 16 T cell receptor beta chains were all obtained from the same sample, sequenced in a study of cytomegalovirus exposure and HLA in healthy donors. With 60 Vbeta and 13 Jbeta primers, the PCR was carried out. Clones were sequenced by immunoSEQ multiplex PCR, and TCRdb holds only the in-frame ones, with some missing. The sample lists around 130,000 clones, roughly four fifths seen once, with roughly 3.1% in the top ten. The sample consisted of PBMCs. The receptors derive from a man younger than 40 in good health and CMV-seronegative.

The rearrangement joins TRBV20-1 to TRBJ2-7; D ambiguous. The CDR3 consists of 10 residues. Germline V gives CDR1 DFQATT, CDR2 SNEGSKA (reference sequence). V gave up 3 bases and J gave up 7 bases, with 7 bases separating them. CDR3 region: CSASAREQYF. CDR3 bases: TGCAGTGCTAGCGCTAGGGAGCAGTACTTC.

The V gene is TRBV4-3, the J gene TRBJ2-1; 8 bases match TRBD1. Germline-derived CDR1 and CDR2 are LGHNA and YSLEER. The CDR3 loop spans 15 amino acids. The V gene end was trimmed by 4 bases and the J gene end by 7 bases; junction bases not matched to a gene: 9. The CDR3 DNA follows: TGCGCCAGCAGCCGGTCCCCTGGGACAGGTAATGAGCAGTTCTTC. This translates into CASSRSPGTGNEQFF.

The chain recombines TRBV6-5 with TRBJ2-5; 8 bases align to TRBD1. The CDR3 is made up of 15 amino acids. CDR1 MNHEY and CDR2 SVGAGI come from the germline V gene. Germline trimming cut 2 bases from V and 5 bases from J; bases unmatched to any gene: 7. For the CDR3, the DNA is TGTGCCAGCAGTTACCGCAGGGGGCGTTGGGAGACCCAGTACTTC. Its protein is CASSYRRGRWETQYF.

V usage is TRBV29-1 and J usage is TRBJ2-7; D gene ambiguous. Germline CDR1 reads SQVTM; CDR2 reads ANQGSEA. There are 13 residues in the CDR3. Trimming shortened V by 4 bases and J by 2 bases, and 12 bases separated the two germline ends. The CDR3 DNA sequence: TGCAGCGTTGGTTTACAAACAGCCTACGAGCAGTACTTC. As protein: CSVGLQTAYEQYF.

The V call is TRBV6-5, the J call TRBJ2-3; possible D gene TRBD2, 6 bases. The V gene's germline CDR1 is MNHEY and CDR2 SVGAGI. This CDR3 has 15 amino acids. The V end lost 5 bases, the J end lost 0 bases, and 12 bases lay between the germline ends. CDR3 amino acids: CASSRGTPSTDTQYF. The CDR3 DNA follows: TGTGCCAGCAGTCGGGGGACCCCCAGCACAGATACGCAGTATTTT.

This clone was detected a few times. The rearrangement uses TRBV11-3 and TRBJ2-3, with TRBD2 matching over 11 bases. The germline V gene encodes CDR1 SGHNT and CDR2 YENEEA. The V and J ends lost 5 bases and 2 bases, in that order; junction bases with no gene match: 6. This CDR3 is 16 amino acids long. Written as DNA, the CDR3 is TGTGCCAGCAGCCGAGGGACTAGCGGAAACACAGATACGCAGTATTTT. Translating it yields CASSRGTSGNTDTQYF.

This clone was picked up a small number of times. The chain employs TRBV5-1 and TRBJ2-1; D perhaps matches TRBD1 (5 bases). The CDR3 is 19 amino acids. Germline V gene sequence: CDR1 SGHRS, CDR2 YFSETQ. V shed 4 bases and J shed 0 bases, with 23 bases lying between them. Written as DNA, the CDR3 is TGCGCCAGCAGCCCAACTGACAGATCCTACTTGGGCTCCTACAATGAGCAGTTCTTC. Protein: CASSPTDRSYLGSYNEQFF.

The chain recombines TRBV7-3 with TRBJ2-3, with TRBD1 as a possible D gene (6 bases). The CDR3 runs to 15 residues. Germline loops: CDR1 SGHTA, CDR2 FQGTGA. Trimming shortened V by 4 bases and J by 6 bases, and 17 bases separated the two germline ends. The CDR3 protein is CASSWTSGAWDTQYF. CDR3 coding DNA: TGTGCCAGCAGCTGGACCTCAGGGGCCTGGGATACGCAGTATTTT.

V usage is TRBV19 and J usage is TRBJ1-2; no clear D. V gave up 3 bases and J gave up 8 bases, with 10 bases separating them. This CDR3 is built from 12 residues. CDR1 is LNHDA and CDR2 is SQIVND in the germline V gene (reference sequence). The CDR3 sequence is CASSIGAKGYTF. The CDR3 region has the DNA TGTGCCAGTAGTATTGGAGCGAAGGGCTACACCTTC. The whole variable domain, remainder taken from reference TRBV19 and TRBJ1-2, is DGGITQSPKYLFRKEGQNVTLSCEQNLNHDAMYWYRQDPGQGLRLIYYSQIVNDFQKGDIAEGYSVSREKKESFPLTVTSAQKNPTAFYLCASSIGAKGYTFGSGTRLTVV.

V gene TRBV5-4 combines with J gene TRBJ2-7; 8 bases align to TRBD2. Per germline, CDR1 SGHNT and CDR2 YYREEE (reference sequence). V shed 3 bases, J shed 3 bases, and the junction held 8 bases outside the gene matches. The CDR3 loop spans 15 amino acids. In DNA, the CDR3 is TGTGCCAGCAGCTATAGCGGGGAAGTTGTCTACGAGCAGTACTTC. It encodes CASSYSGEVVYEQYF.

This clone was observed a handful of times. The chain uses TRBV7-8 and TRBJ1-1; D unresolved. The CDR3 has 14 residues. Trimming removed 3 bases at V and 0 bases at J, with 8 bases between. Germline lookup yields CDR1 SGHVS and CDR2 FQNEAQ. CDR3 nucleotide sequence: TGTGCCAGCAGCTTGGTACAAATGAACACTGAAGCTTTCTTT. It codes for CASSLVQMNTEAFF.

This chain uses TRBV11-3 with TRBJ1-2; D call uncertain. V gave up 3 bases and J gave up 6 bases, with 8 bases separating them. The V gene's germline CDR1 is SGHNT and CDR2 YENEEA. CDR3 size: 12 residues. The CDR3 coding sequence is TGTGCCAGCAGCTTTGCCGGGAATGGCTACACCTTC. It codes for CASSFAGNGYTF.

This clone has just a few counts. The rearrangement uses TRBV7-9 and TRBJ1-3; 9 nucleotides align to TRBD1. CDR1 SEHNR and CDR2 FQNEAQ come from the germline V gene (reference sequence). With 5 bases clipped from V and 0 bases from J, the junction kept 8 bases outside the gene matches. The CDR3 contains 17 residues. CDR3 amino acids: CASSLYLTGGSGNTIYF. In DNA, the CDR3 is TGTGCCAGCAGCCTATACCTGACAGGGGGCTCTGGAAACACCATATATTTT.

This clone was observed a handful of times. V is TRBV19 and J is TRBJ2-1; no reliable D call. Trimming took off 6 bases at V and 2 bases at J, with 11 bases between the two ends. Germline assignment: CDR1 LNHDA and CDR2 SQIVND (reference sequence). This CDR3 region has 14 residues. The CDR3 reads CASSPLAAYNEQFF. CDR3 nucleotides: TGTGCCAGTAGCCCCTTAGCAGCCTACAATGAGCAGTTCTTC.

Points on this clone: The same CDR3 can be traced to other DNA sequences in this sample. The CDR3 reads CSVEDRGQETQYF. The CDR3 DNA reads as TGCAGCGTTGAAGACAGGGGTCAAGAGACCCAGTACTTC. The rearrangement links TRBV29-1 to TRBJ2-5, with a possible D match to TRBD1 (6 bases). CDR1 and CDR2 from the germline V gene are SQVTM and ANQGSEA. The germline V and J ends were trimmed by 0 bases and 2 bases, with 7 bases remaining between them. This CDR3 has 13 residues.

The table lists this clone with a few counts. This rearrangement joins TRBV30 to TRBJ2-3, with 12 bases that match TRBD2. CDR1 and CDR2 from the germline V gene are GTSNPN and SVGIG (reference sequence). The J segment lost 8 bases and the V segment lost 3 bases, leaving 9 bases of the junction unmatched. This CDR3 spans 15 amino acids. CDR3 sequence (DNA): TGTGCCTGGAGGACGGGACTAGCGGGTTTGGGTACGCAGTATTTT. This gives the protein CAWRTGLAGLGTQYF.